The T cell receptor beta chain described here comes from a study of early T cells in non-severe SARS-CoV-2 infection (TCRdb year 2021). About the investigation overall: Because TCR sequencing relied on bulk RNA taken from unsorted whole blood, pairing of alpha and beta chains was not possible.

This was a case-control study nested in a cohort of healthcare workers in London, UK, who had nasopharyngeal swab PCR tests and blood samples taken every week. Healthcare workers were recruited between 23 and 31 March 2020, during the week of the UK lockdown, and were followed weekly for up to roughly 15 weeks. Overall results and qualifications from the work: VDJdb matching was skewed toward anti-spike CD8 responses, so virus-specific expansions were likely underestimated and private and CD4 specificities were missed.

The library came from 5' RACE. TCRdb names NextSeq 500 as the instrument used. Unique molecular identifiers were attached to individual cDNA molecules in the TCR library protocol so that sequencing error and PCR bias could be corrected. TCR alpha and beta chains were both sequenced, and the abundances of alpha and beta sequences in each sample were closely correlated with each other. The authors' pipeline ran thus. V gene, J gene and CDR3 annotation of TCR sequences was performed with Decombinator V4. Expanded TCRs were defined as changing significantly between any two time points under a Poisson model with p below 0.0001. TCR abundances were normalised to the total number of TCRs sequenced in each sample and reported as counts per million. TRAV1-2 paired with TRAJ12, TRAJ20 or TRAJ33 defined MAIT TCRs, while TRAV10 paired with TRAJ18 defined iNKT TCRs. VDJdb, accessed 1 November 2021, was searched for CMV, EBV and SARS-CoV-2 annotated TCRs, excluding TCRs annotated for multiple antigens. Starting from the raw public reads, TCRdb applied fastp trimming at Q25, assembled clones with MiXCR and retained in-frame beta chains. Rows are combined by CDR3 protein, so each entry shows the most common genes and DNA. These V and J calls are TCRdb output, not the study's own analysis. The sample table shows tens of thousands of distinct CDR3 sequences, and 5.4% are seen once. The leading ten clones occupy 20% to 25% of the sample.

V loses 4 bases of germline sequence and J loses 4 bases, and the interval between the two ends is 13 bases. As encoded in the germline V gene, CDR1 is MGHDK while CDR2 is SYGVNS. From its cysteine to its phenylalanine, the CDR3 spans 14 amino acids. The CDR3 DNA has 42 bases and is translated from base 1. This clonotype occurred many times. Its cognate antigen has yet to be identified. There are no base qualities to consult, and no much larger clone falls within one base. Material for sequencing was whole blood. The clonotype originates from an adult who was a healthcare worker with PCR-confirmed SARS-CoV-2 infection or an uninfected control (not recorded which). The chain joins TRBV25-1 to TRBJ1-1, with the D gene call left open. The nucleotide sequence is given as TGTGCCAGCAGTGGGTCCGGGAGCGGCACTGAAGCTTTCTTT. Its translation reads: CASSGSGSGTEAFF.